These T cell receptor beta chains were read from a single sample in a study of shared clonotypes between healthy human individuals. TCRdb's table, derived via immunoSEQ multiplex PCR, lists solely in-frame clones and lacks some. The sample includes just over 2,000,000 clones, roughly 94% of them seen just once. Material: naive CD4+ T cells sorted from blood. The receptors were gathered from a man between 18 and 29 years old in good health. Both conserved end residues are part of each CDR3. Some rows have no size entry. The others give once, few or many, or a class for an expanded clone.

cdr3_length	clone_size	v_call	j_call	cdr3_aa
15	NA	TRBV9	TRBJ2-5	CASSPPEGGQETQYF
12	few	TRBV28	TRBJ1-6	CASSRSNSPLHF
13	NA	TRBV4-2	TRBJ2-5	CASSFGQQETQYF
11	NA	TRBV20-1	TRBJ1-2	CGGSTNYGYTF
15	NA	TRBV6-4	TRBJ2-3	CASSDSTTRTDTQYF
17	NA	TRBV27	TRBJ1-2	CASSLRTGVVANYGYTF
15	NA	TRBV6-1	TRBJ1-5	CASSTDRGVSQPQHF
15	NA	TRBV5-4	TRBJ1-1	CASSSRGSPWDEAFF
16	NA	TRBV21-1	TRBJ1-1	CASSKKGQGCNTEAFF
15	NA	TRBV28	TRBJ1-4	CASKIGQASNEKLFF
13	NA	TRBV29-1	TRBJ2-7	CSVETGARDEQYF
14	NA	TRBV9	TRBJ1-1	CASSATVANTEAFF
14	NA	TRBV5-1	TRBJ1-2	CASSRQGLDYGYTF
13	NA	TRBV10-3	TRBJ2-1	CAISESGQLLEFF
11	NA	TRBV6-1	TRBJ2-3	CASSVTDTQYF
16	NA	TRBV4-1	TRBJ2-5	CASSRPASRGEETQYF
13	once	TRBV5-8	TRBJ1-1	CASTQQVNTEAFF
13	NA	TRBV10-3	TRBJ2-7	CAISATQPYEQYF
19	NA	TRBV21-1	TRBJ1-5	CASSKDRFEGGQRIQPQHF
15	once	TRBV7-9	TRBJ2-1	CASSVEGQGNNEQFF
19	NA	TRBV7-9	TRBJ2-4	CASSLARLAEGGAKNIQYF
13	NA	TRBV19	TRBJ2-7	CASSVVGSYEQYF
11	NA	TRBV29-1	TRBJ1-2	CSARANYGYTF
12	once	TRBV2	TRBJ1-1	CASRTANTEAFF
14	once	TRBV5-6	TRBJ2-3	CASSRQGPPDTQYF
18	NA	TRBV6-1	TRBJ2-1	CASSEAMGFGDLYNEQFF
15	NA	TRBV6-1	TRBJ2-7	CASSEVAGISYEQYF
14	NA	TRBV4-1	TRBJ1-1	CASSQVYQNTEAFF
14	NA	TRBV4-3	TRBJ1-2	CASGLDVTNYGYTF
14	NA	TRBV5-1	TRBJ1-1	CASSGPGTGSEAFF
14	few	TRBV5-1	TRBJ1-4	CASSLGTTNEKLFF
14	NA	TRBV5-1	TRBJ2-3	CASSLAPGTDTQYF
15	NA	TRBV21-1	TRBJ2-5	CASSSPGEYQETQYF
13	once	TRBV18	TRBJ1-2	CASSPIRWDGYTF
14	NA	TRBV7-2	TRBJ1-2	CASSPLGSPGGYTF
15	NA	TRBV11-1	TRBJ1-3	CASSLGLRSGNTIYF